The 7 T cell receptor beta chains below all came from one sample that was sequenced in a study of shared clonotypes between healthy human individuals. TCRdb's table, derived via immunoSEQ multiplex PCR, lists solely in-frame clones and lacks some. The data show around 1,900,000 clones, 85% to 95% seen once. Naive CD8 cells lacked CD45RO, underwent positive selection for CCR7 and left out terminally differentiated effector memory CD45RA+ cells. The sample was naive CD8+ T cells from PBMCs. These receptors were collected from a man aged 18 to 29 in good health. Some clones in this sample may be carry-over from other donors' samples.

The chain links TRBV9 to TRBJ2-1; 12 bases line up with TRBD2. V trimming: 3 bases; J trimming: 4 bases; junction bases outside the gene matches: 8. CDR1 and CDR2 from the germline V gene are SGDLS and YYNGEE. This CDR3 spans 17 amino acids. The CDR3 DNA sequence: TGTGCCAGCAGCGGGACTAGCGGGGCGGAGGTGTACAATGAGCAGTTCTTC. Amino acid sequence: CASSGTSGAEVYNEQFF. Combining the CDR3 with reference TRBV9 and TRBJ2-1 gives the whole variable domain DSGVTQTPKHLITATGQRVTLRCSPRSGDLSVYWYQQSLDQGLQFLIQYYNGEERAKGNILERFSAQQFPDLHSELNLSSLELGDSALYFCASSGTSGAEVYNEQFFGPGTRLTVL.

The J gene is TRBJ2-5, the V gene TRBV7-9; D possibly uses TRBD1 or TRBD2 (6 bases each). The CDR3 extends over 13 amino acids. Germline assignment: CDR1 SEHNR and CDR2 FQNEAQ (reference sequence). Trimming left V 8 bases short and J 5 bases short, with 15 bases between. The CDR3 loop reads CASEEGGLETQYF. CDR3 coding DNA: TGTGCCAGCGAAGAAGGGGGGCTGGAGACCCAGTACTTC.

The V call is TRBV28, the J call TRBJ1-2, with 8 bases fitting TRBD1. The CDR3 is 14 amino acids. Trimming cost V 5 bases and J 8 bases; bases outside gene matches: 10. The germline V gene has CDR1 MDHEN and CDR2 SYDVKM. The chain's CDR3 is CASSAFWDRPGYTF. The CDR3 DNA follows: TGTGCCAGCAGTGCCTTTTGGGACAGGCCAGGCTACACCTTC.

Worth noting for this clone: The sample holds other DNA sequences that translate to the same CDR3. V usage is TRBV27 and J usage is TRBJ2-6; either TRBD1 or TRBD2 may supply D (5 bases each). Trimming took 2 bases from V and 2 from J, leaving 7 bases between them. Germline assignment: CDR1 MNHEY and CDR2 SMNVEV (reference sequence). The CDR3 totals 15 residues. Here the CDR3 reads CASSLGGAGANVLTF. As DNA, the CDR3 is TGTGCCAGCAGTTTAGGGGGAGCTGGGGCCAACGTCCTGACTTTC.

A remark on this clone: Other DNA sequences of this sample code for an identical CDR3. This rearrangement joins TRBV7-9 to TRBJ2-7; 7 bases align to TRBD1. This CDR3 spans 15 amino acids. The germline gives CDR1 SEHNR, CDR2 FQNEAQ (reference sequence). V shed 5 bases and J 2 bases; nucleotides not matched to a gene: 9. CDR3 loop: CASSLSSGTAYEQYF. The CDR3 region has the DNA TGTGCCAGCAGCCTAAGCTCCGGGACAGCCTACGAGCAGTACTTC. The whole variable domain, filled in from reference TRBV7-9 and TRBJ2-7, reads DTGVSQNPRHKITKRGQNVTFRCDPISEHNRLYWYRQTLGQGPEFLTYFQNEAQLEKSRLLSDRFSAERPKGSFSTLEIQRTEQGDSAMYLCASSLSSGTAYEQYFGPGTRLTVT.

The rearrangement links TRBV27 to TRBJ2-7; D remains ambiguous. V lost 6 bases and J 2 bases, leaving 14 bases between the germline ends. The CDR3 contains 14 residues. The germline V gene has CDR1 MNHEY and CDR2 SMNVEV (reference sequence). CDR3: CASSPGQTPYEQYF. DNA for the CDR3: TGTGCCAGCAGCCCGGGCCAGACCCCCTACGAGCAGTACTTC.

The CDR3, as DNA: TGTGCCAGCAGCGGTGGACTAGCGGGGGCCACCGGGGAGCTGTTTTTT. This sequence encodes CASSGGLAGATGELFF. This chain links TRBV7-8 with TRBJ2-2; 13 positions match TRBD2. The CDR3 totals 16 residues. V lost 5 bases, J lost 4 bases, and 4 bases stayed unmatched. CDR1 is SGHVS and CDR2 is FQNEAQ in the germline V gene. Looking up the rest from reference TRBV7-8 and TRBJ2-2 gives the full variable domain: GAGVSQSPRYKVAKRGQDVALRCDPISGHVSLFWYQQALGQGPEFLTYFQNEAQLDKSGLPSDRFFAERPEGSVSTLKIQRTQQEDSAVYLCASSGGLAGATGELFFGEGSRLTVL.